This record covers a single T cell receptor (beta chain). The record originates from a study of cytomegalovirus exposure and HLA in healthy donors. This PCR relied on a set of 60 Vbeta primers and 13 Jbeta primers. The method was immunoSEQ multiplex PCR; TCRdb's version includes in-frame clones alone and lacks a portion of them. The sample holds tens of thousands of clones, roughly 87% seen once. The origin of this receptor is a woman aged 40 to 55 in good health and CMV-seropositive. Sequencing was done on a sample of PBMCs.

CDR3 sequence (DNA): TGTGCCAGCAGCCCATCTTCGGGACTGGTCTACAATGAGCAGTTCTTC. Its translation is CASSPSSGLVYNEQFF. This sequence joins TRBV9 and TRBJ2-1; the D gene is possibly TRBD2 (6 bases). The CDR3 runs 16 residues. V gave up 4 bases and J gave up 3 bases, with 17 bases separating them. Per germline, CDR1 SGDLS and CDR2 YYNGEE.